Listed here are 30 T cell receptor beta chains from one sample, sequenced in a study of tumor-infiltrating lymphocytes in primary liver carcinoma. The roughly 20-34 mg bulk tissue piece was not sorted before simultaneous RNA and DNA extraction. Researchers generated TCR beta cDNA from 500 ng of total RNA, relying on a constant-region primer. Three nested multiplex PCR rounds of slightly modified ARM-PCR generated TCR beta libraries. With TRBV1-TRBV30 forward primers and a C-beta reverse primer, the first two PCR rounds were run for approximately 10 cycles each. MiXCR, applied by TCRdb to the multiplex PCR reads, yields one record per CDR3 protein. The sample contains roughly 49,000 distinct CDR3 sequences, 65% to 85% of which appear only once. The specimen sequenced was liver tumor tissue from sampling region 5. Subset of the sample: tumor region T5, tumor centre. These receptors all stem from a man aged 40-49 years with primary liver carcinoma and hepatitis B virus infection.

As concerns this clonotype: Compared with germline, one end of the junction differs, possibly owing to a read error. The chain carries TRBV11-2 and TRBJ2-2; TRBD2 is a possible D gene (5 bases). The CDR3 consists of 14 residues. The germline gives CDR1 SGHAT, CDR2 FQNNGV. CDR3 DNA: TGTGCCGGCAGCCTAGGGAGTCACACCGTGGAGCTGTTTTTT. As protein: CAGSLGSHTVELFF. The full variable domain, with the rest looked up from reference TRBV11-2 and TRBJ2-2, is EAGVAQSPRYKIIEKRQSVAFWCNPISGHATLYWYQQILGQGPKLLIQFQNNGVVDDSQLPKDRFSAERLKGVDSTLKIQPAKLEDSAVYLCAGSLGSHTVELFFGEGSRLTVL.

Details on this clonotype: The junction does not match germline at one end; this may be a read error. V usage is TRBV5-1 and J usage is TRBJ2-7; D may be TRBD2 (6 bases). CDR1 is SGHRS, CDR2 YFSETQ, per germline. The CDR3 is 13 amino acids. CDR3 sequence: CASSDSGSYDQYF. The CDR3 nucleotides are TGCGCCAGCTCGGATAGCGGCTCCTACGATCAGTACTTC.

The chain uses TRBV2 and TRBJ2-2; D not certain. CDR3 size: 15 residues. Trimming stripped 8 bases from V and 0 bases from J, with 13 bases between. The germline gives CDR1 SNHLY, CDR2 FYNNEI. CDR3 coding DNA: TGTGCCAGCGGCCCGATAGTCTCGAACACCGGGGAGCTGTTTTTT. This sequence encodes CASGPIVSNTGELFF.

This clonotype was counted ten times or more. This chain uses TRBV6-1 with TRBJ2-7, with 7 bases identical to TRBD1. This CDR3 has 18 residues. Germline V gene data show CDR1 as MNHNS and CDR2 as SASEGT. Germline trimming cut 1 base from V and 0 bases from J; bases unmatched to any gene: 12. CDR3 loop: CASSEESNRGMGSYEQYF. The CDR3 bases are TGTGCCAGCAGTGAAGAGTCAAACAGGGGTATGGGCTCCTACGAGCAGTACTTC.

The V call is TRBV6-5, the J call TRBJ2-1; D not resolved. V lost 6 bases and J lost 9, with 18 bases in between. The germline gives CDR1 MNHEY, CDR2 SVGAGI. This CDR3 contains 14 residues. The CDR3 reads CASSPRPNFGEQFF. DNA of the CDR3: TGTGCCAGCAGCCCCCGGCCCAACTTTGGTGAGCAGTTCTTC.

The sample holds many counts of this clonotype. In nucleotides, the CDR3 is TGCGCCAGCAGCCACCAGTCAGATACGCAGTATTTT. It codes for CASSHQSDTQYF. V is TRBV4-1 and J is TRBJ2-3; no clear D gene. CDR3 size: 12 residues. The germline gives CDR1 MGHRA, CDR2 YSYEKL. Trimming took off 3 bases at V and 4 bases at J, with 5 bases between the two ends.

Comments on this clonotype: The missing conserved phenylalanine or tryptophan at the end of this CDR3 makes a read error likely. The limits of the CDR3 on the DNA are not certain, so only TCRdb's listed CDR3 is given. This chain links TRBV29-1 with TRBJ2-7; TRBD2 is taken as the D call from the table, unchecked against the DNA. The CDR3 sequence runs 16 residues, both termini included. Germline loops: CDR1 SQVTM, CDR2 ANQGSEA. CDR3 sequence reads: CSATTFGTGTPYEHYY.

The rearrangement joins TRBV14 to TRBJ2-7; TRBD1 is a possible D gene (5 bases). Trimming removed 3 bases at V and 8 bases at J, with 17 bases between. The CDR3 has 14 amino acids. Germline CDR1 reads SGHDN; CDR2 reads FVKESK. The chain's CDR3 is CASSHRGTWAKQYF. The CDR3 DNA reads TGTGCCAGCAGCCATAGGGGTACATGGGCCAAGCAGTACTTC.

Concerning this clonotype itself: At one of its ends the junction is not consistent with the germline gene, which may arise from a read error. V gene TRBV11-2 combines with J gene TRBJ2-7, with 10 bases matching TRBD2. CDR3 length: 16 amino acids. Germline V gene data show CDR1 as SGHAT and CDR2 as FQNNGV. CDR3 amino acids: CVSSLEPSGSWVEQYF. For the CDR3, the DNA is TGTGTTAGCAGCTTAGAACCTAGCGGGAGCTGGGTCGAGCAATACTTC.

This clonotype is a singleton in its sample. One end of the junction is discordant with germline, which a read error may explain. This chain links TRBV7-9 with TRBJ2-5; possible D gene TRBD1, 6 bases. Per the germline V gene, CDR1 is SEHNR and CDR2 is FQNEAQ (reference sequence). CDR3 length: 16 amino acids. In DNA form, the CDR3 reads TGTGCCAGCAGCAATACCTGGGCAGGGGTGAAGGGGACCCGGTACTTC. It translates to CASSNTWAGVKGTRYF.

This clonotype was seen at least ten times. The rearrangement uses TRBV18 and TRBJ1-2; perhaps TRBD1 as D (5 bases). This CDR3 has 13 amino acids. V lost 3 bases and J 1 base, leaving 6 bases between the germline ends. CDR1 and CDR2 from the germline V gene are KGHSH and LQKENI. The CDR3 DNA sequence: TGTGCCAGCTCACCGACAGATAACTATGGCTACACCTTC. Residues: CASSPTDNYGYTF.

Notes on this clonotype: The conserved final phenylalanine or tryptophan is absent from the CDR3, which likely points to a read error. The CDR3 DNA is TGTGCCGGCAGCCAAGATAGGGGGAGGGACAACGAGCAGTACATC. It yields the protein CAGSQDRGRDNEQYI. The chain has TRBV4-2 and TRBJ2-7; perhaps TRBD2 as D (7 bases). Germline values: CDR1 LGHNA, CDR2 YNFKEQ. The CDR3 runs to 15 residues.

For this clonotype: At one boundary the junction diverges from the germline segment, which might be a read error. The chain links TRBV4-1 to TRBJ1-2; 9 bases agree with TRBD1. CDR1 is MGHRA and CDR2 is YSYEKL in the germline V gene. The CDR3 sequence is 14 residues long. The CDR3, as DNA: TGTGCCAGCAGCCTGGACAGGGGTGCGTATGGCTTCACCTTC. Its translation is CASSLDRGAYGFTF.

Comments on this clonotype: One junction end disagrees with the germline gene, perhaps due to a read error. The chain couples TRBV5-4 to TRBJ2-5, with D tentatively TRBD1 (5 bases). The CDR3 extends over 12 amino acids. Per germline, CDR1 SGHNT and CDR2 YYREEE (reference sequence). In DNA, the CDR3 is TGTGCTAGCAGGTTGGACAAGGCCTTCAAATACTTC. This gives the protein CASRLDKAFKYF.

This clonotype is medium-sized (0.01 to 0.1%) by share. The V and J genes are TRBV6-6 and TRBJ2-4; TRBD1 agrees at 8 bases. Germline loops: CDR1 MNHNY, CDR2 SVGAGI (reference sequence). The CDR3 has 15 amino acids. V trimming: 6 bases; J trimming: 7 bases; junction bases outside the gene matches: 11. CDR3 residues: CASRPGQGARNIQYF. CDR3 bases: TGTGCCAGCAGGCCAGGACAGGGTGCTAGGAACATTCAGTACTTC.

The chain joins TRBV24-1 to TRBJ2-5; D unresolved. Germline CDR1 reads KGHDR; CDR2 reads SFDVKD. V was shortened by 5 bases and J by 5 bases, with 14 bases between the two germline ends. The CDR3 spans 14 residues. CDR3 region: CATSAAGTEETQYF. As DNA, the CDR3 is TGTGCCACCAGTGCCGCAGGTACGGAGGAGACCCAGTACTTC.

V is TRBV5-4 and J is TRBJ2-5; TRBD2 might be the D (6 bases). The CDR3 covers 16 residues. Germline CDR1 SGHNT, CDR2 YYREEE (reference sequence). Trimming pared 0 bases from V and 5 bases from J, leaving 17 bases between. The CDR3 reads CASSLACGMRRETQYF. The CDR3 nucleotides read TGTGCCAGCAGCTTGGCCTGCGGGATGAGGCGGGAGACCCAGTACTTC.

With regard to this clonotype: The junction does not match germline at one end; this may be a read error. The V and J genes are TRBV5-1 and TRBJ1-1; tentatively, D is TRBD1 (5 bases). Germline V lookup: CDR1 SGHRS, CDR2 YFSETQ. This CDR3 has 14 amino acids. CDR3 nucleotides: TGCGCCAGCAGTTTGGCCGGGGCACTCTCGGAAGCTTTCTTT. It yields the protein CASSLAGALSEAFF.

Turning to this clonotype: The conserved phenylalanine or tryptophan is not found at the CDR3 terminus, so this likely reflects a read error. The chain combines TRBV4-1 with TRBJ2-1; D unresolved. The germline CDR1 and CDR2 sequences are MGHRA and YSYEKL. The CDR3 runs 16 residues. The CDR3 is CASSQESATQYNEQFS. The CDR3 bases are TGCGCCAGCAGCCAAGAGTCAGCGACCCAATACAATGAACAGTTCTCC.

Concerning this clonotype: Germline is not matched at one junction end, which may reflect a read error. In DNA, the CDR3 is TGTGCCAGCAGTGTCGTGACGGTGGGCTCCTACGATCAGTGCTTC. As protein: CASSVVTVGSYDQCF. The gene calls are TRBV6-1 and TRBJ2-7; D ambiguous. The germline V gene has CDR1 MNHNS and CDR2 SASEGT. The length of the CDR3 is 15 residues.

This clonotype was recorded at least ten times. The V and J genes are TRBV21-1 and TRBJ2-7; TRBD1 is the table's D call and was not checked against the DNA. TRBV21-1 is listed as a pseudogene. CDR3 size: 17 residues. The CDR3 DNA reads as TGTGCCAGCAGCCGAACTCCCTCGGGGACAGTGGCGCGCGAGCAGTACTTC. This codes for CASSRTPSGTVAREQYF.

As to this clonotype: The conserved phenylalanine or tryptophan is not found at the CDR3 terminus, so this likely reflects a read error. The DNA is left out, because the CDR3 cannot be placed on it with certainty; the CDR3 is given as TCRdb lists it. The chain couples TRBV6-4 to TRBJ2-1. CDR1 and CDR2 from the germline V gene are MRHNA and SNTAGT. The CDR3 has 15 amino acids, counting both end residues. The CDR3 spells CASSDYSGSYNEQFL.

This clonotype was seen more than once but under ten times. Mismatch with germline at one junction end may stem from a read error. This rearrangement joins TRBV4-2 to TRBJ2-7; D is unresolved. Looked up from germline, CDR1 is LGHNA and CDR2 is YNFKEQ. The CDR3 is 12 residues long. The DNA for the CDR3 is TGTGCCAGCAACCAAGTAGGCTACGAGCAATACTTC. Amino acids: CASNQVGYEQYF.

The chain links TRBV6-1 to TRBJ2-1; D is unclear. CDR1 and CDR2 (germline): MNHNS, SASEGT. The CDR3 length is 13 residues. The V gene lost 9 bases and the J gene lost 5 bases, with 14 bases spanning the gap. This CDR3 is CASSKLKNNEQFF. The DNA for the CDR3 is TGTGCCAGTAGTAAGCTGAAAAACAATGAGCAGTTCTTC.

This clonotype was observed a single time. An end of the junction does not agree with germline; a read error may underlie this. The gene calls are TRBV11-3 and TRBJ1-5, with D perhaps matching TRBD1 (5 bases). Germline loops: CDR1 SGHNT, CDR2 YENEEA. CDR3 size: 15 residues. The CDR3 reads CTSSLDLGVAQPKHF. CDR3 bases: TGTACCAGCAGCTTAGATTTGGGGGTGGCTCAGCCCAAGCATTTT.

By share of the sample, this clonotype is medium-sized. V gene TRBV12-5 combines with J gene TRBJ2-3, with D hard to call. V was cut by 7 bases and J by 0 bases, with 11 bases left in between. The CDR3 is made up of 14 amino acids. Germline V CDR1 and CDR2: LGHNT, FRNRAP. The CDR3 region is CASAVTTSTDTQYF. DNA of the CDR3: TGTGCTAGTGCGGTCACAACTAGCACAGATACGCAGTATTTT.

This chain connects TRBV6-6 to TRBJ1-1; no firm D call. The germline CDR1 and CDR2 sequences are MNHNY and SVGAGI (reference sequence). Trimming took off 9 bases at V and 5 bases at J, with 16 bases between the two ends. This CDR3 region has 13 residues. CDR3 amino acids: CASSTEETTEAFF. In DNA, the CDR3 is TGTGCCAGTAGCACAGAGGAGACTACTGAAGCTTTCTTT.

The J gene is TRBJ2-1, the V gene TRBV29-1; D possibly matches TRBD1 or TRBD2 (5 bases each). The ends were cut back, 7 bases at V and 9 bases at J, with 13 bases in the middle. Germline CDR1 and CDR2: SQVTM and ANQGSEA. The CDR3 spans 11 residues. CDR3 sequence (DNA): TGCAGCGGGGGCTCGGGAAGTGAGCAGTTCTTC. This encodes CSGGSGSEQFF.

Concerning this clonotype itself: Compared with germline, one end of the junction differs, possibly owing to a read error. The rearrangement uses TRBV11-2 and TRBJ2-3, with 11 bases fitting TRBD2. The CDR3 totals 16 residues. The germline V gene has CDR1 SGHAT and CDR2 FQNNGV. CDR3 nucleotides: TGTGCCAGCGGCTTAAGACTAGCGGGGAACACAGATACGCACTATTTT. It specifies CASGLRLAGNTDTHYF.

With regard to this clonotype: A read error may account for a junction end that differs from germline. The CDR3 DNA reads TGTGTCAGCAGTTTACGGTTAGCGGAGACCCACTCCTACGAGCAGTACTTC. Translated: CVSSLRLAETHSYEQYF. V and J are TRBV12-3 or TRBV12-4 and TRBJ2-7, with a tentative D call TRBD2 (6 bases). CDR3 length equals 17 residues.